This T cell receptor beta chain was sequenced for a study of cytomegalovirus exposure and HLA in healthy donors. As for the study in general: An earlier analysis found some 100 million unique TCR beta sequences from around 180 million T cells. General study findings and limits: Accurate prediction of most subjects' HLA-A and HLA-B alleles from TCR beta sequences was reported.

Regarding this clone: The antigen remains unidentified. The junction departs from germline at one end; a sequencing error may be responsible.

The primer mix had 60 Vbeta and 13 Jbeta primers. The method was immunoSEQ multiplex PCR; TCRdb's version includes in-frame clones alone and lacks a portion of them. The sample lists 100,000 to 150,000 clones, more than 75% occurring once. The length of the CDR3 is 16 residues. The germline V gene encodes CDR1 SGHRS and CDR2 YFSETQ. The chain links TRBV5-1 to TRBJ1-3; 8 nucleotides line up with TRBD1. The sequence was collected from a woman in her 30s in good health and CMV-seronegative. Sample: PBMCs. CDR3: CANSFARTGRRDTIYF. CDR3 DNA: TGCGCCAACAGCTTCGCTCGGACAGGGAGGAGGGACACCATATATTTT. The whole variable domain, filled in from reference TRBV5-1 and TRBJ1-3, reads KAGVTQTPRYLIKTRGQQVTLSCSPISGHRSVSWYQQTPGQGLQFLFEYFSETQRNKGNFPGRFSGRQFSNSRSEMNVSTLELGDSALYLCANSFARTGRRDTIYFGEGSWLTVV.